These T cell receptor beta chains were read from a single sample in a study of spatial heterogeneity in lung cancer. MiXCR, applied by TCRdb to the 5' RACE reads, yields one record per CDR3 protein. Here the sample spans just under 95,000 distinct CDR3 sequences, over 9.5% being singletons. The sequenced sample was PBMCs, obtained at surgery. All receptors derive from a male donor with early-stage non-small cell lung cancer. CDR3s include the opening cysteine and the closing phenylalanine or tryptophan. The order of the fields is D gene, clone size, V gene, J gene, CDR3 protein, CDR3 DNA. The D gene is left open where the match is weak. Size is omitted from some rows. Given values are once, few, many or a class for expanded clones.

.,.,TRBV5-1,TRBJ1-5,CASAVNTNQPQHF,TGCGCCAGTGCCGTGAACACCAATCAGCCCCAGCATTTT
.,.,TRBV10-3,TRBJ2-3,CAISSGTKTDTQYF,TGTGCCATCAGTTCTGGGACAAAGACAGATACGCAGTATTTT
TRBD2,few,TRBV24-1,TRBJ2-1,CATSDPTSGRENEQFF,TGTGCCACCAGTGACCCGACTAGCGGGAGGGAAAATGAGCAGTTCTTC
.,.,TRBV27,TRBJ1-1,CASRSQGKRESTEAFF,TGTGCCAGCAGGTCCCAGGGGAAAAGAGAAAGCACTGAAGCTTTCTTT
.,few,TRBV20-1,TRBJ2-1,CSARAHLGTYNEQFF,TGCAGTGCTAGGGCCCACCTCGGGACCTACAATGAGCAGTTCTTC
.,few,TRBV3-1,TRBJ2-5,CASSRQRETQYF,TGTGCCAGCAGTAGACAGAGGGAGACCCAGTACTTC
.,once,TRBV7-2,TRBJ1-3,CVSSLVRISGNTIYF,TGTGTCAGCAGCTTAGTCAGGATCTCTGGAAACACCATATATTTT
TRBD2,.,TRBV12-3/TRBV12-4,TRBJ2-2,CASSGLAGGTGELFF,TGTGCCAGCAGCGGACTAGCGGGAGGAACCGGGGAGCTGTTTTTT
.,many,TRBV5-5,TRBJ2-3,CASSSGTSTDTQYF,TGTGCCAGCAGTTCCGGGACTAGCACAGATACGCAGTATTTT
.,.,TRBV5-8,TRBJ2-5,CASSFQGRETQYF,TGTGCCAGCAGCTTTCAGGGGCGAGAGACCCAGTACTTC
.,.,TRBV3-1,TRBJ2-5,CASSQGGLSQYF,TGTGCCAGCAGCCAAGGGGGGCTCTCCCAGTACTTC
.,.,TRBV20-1,TRBJ2-1,CSGAADSYNEQFF,TGCAGTGGCGCGGCCGACTCCTACAATGAGCAGTTCTTC
.,few,TRBV29-1,TRBJ2-6,CSVGQSGANVLTF,TGCAGCGTTGGGCAGTCTGGGGCCAACGTCCTGACTTTC
.,many,TRBV29-1,TRBJ1-1,CSVGHGNTEAFF,TGCAGCGTTGGTCATGGGAACACTGAAGCTTTCTTT
.,.,TRBV29-1,TRBJ2-2,CSVDAGTYTGELFF,TGCAGCGTTGATGCCGGTACCTACACCGGGGAGCTGTTTTTT
.,few,TRBV7-9,TRBJ1-2,CASRRLDSNYGYTF,TGTGCCAGCAGACGACTGGACAGCAACTATGGCTACACCTTC